This T cell receptor (beta chain) was identified during a study of cytotoxic CD8 clonotypes in ibrutinib-treated CLL. In regard to this clone: Its antigen is as yet unknown.

Produced via immunoSEQ multiplex PCR; TCRdb's table is partial and in-frame only. Of about 39,000 clones in the sample, 68% were seen once. Germline V gene sequence: CDR1 ENHRY, CDR2 SYGVKD. The CDR3 is made up of 16 amino acids. V was trimmed by 11 bases and J by 2 bases, leaving 23 bases between them. Study observations and caveats: Higher circulating CD8+ T-cell counts strongly accompanied higher baseline clonality, above age-matched healthy donors.

The rearrangement uses TRBV10-3 and TRBJ2-3; D possibly corresponds to TRBD2 (5 bases). The receptor was derived from a human donor with chronic lymphocytic leukemia. The specimen was PBMCs, collected at disease progression, from a patient treated with ibrutinib. The CDR3 DNA is TGTGCCGTCCGGCGATCGGGGTATAAGGACACAGATACGCAGTATTTT. Encoded protein: CAVRRSGYKDTDTQYF.